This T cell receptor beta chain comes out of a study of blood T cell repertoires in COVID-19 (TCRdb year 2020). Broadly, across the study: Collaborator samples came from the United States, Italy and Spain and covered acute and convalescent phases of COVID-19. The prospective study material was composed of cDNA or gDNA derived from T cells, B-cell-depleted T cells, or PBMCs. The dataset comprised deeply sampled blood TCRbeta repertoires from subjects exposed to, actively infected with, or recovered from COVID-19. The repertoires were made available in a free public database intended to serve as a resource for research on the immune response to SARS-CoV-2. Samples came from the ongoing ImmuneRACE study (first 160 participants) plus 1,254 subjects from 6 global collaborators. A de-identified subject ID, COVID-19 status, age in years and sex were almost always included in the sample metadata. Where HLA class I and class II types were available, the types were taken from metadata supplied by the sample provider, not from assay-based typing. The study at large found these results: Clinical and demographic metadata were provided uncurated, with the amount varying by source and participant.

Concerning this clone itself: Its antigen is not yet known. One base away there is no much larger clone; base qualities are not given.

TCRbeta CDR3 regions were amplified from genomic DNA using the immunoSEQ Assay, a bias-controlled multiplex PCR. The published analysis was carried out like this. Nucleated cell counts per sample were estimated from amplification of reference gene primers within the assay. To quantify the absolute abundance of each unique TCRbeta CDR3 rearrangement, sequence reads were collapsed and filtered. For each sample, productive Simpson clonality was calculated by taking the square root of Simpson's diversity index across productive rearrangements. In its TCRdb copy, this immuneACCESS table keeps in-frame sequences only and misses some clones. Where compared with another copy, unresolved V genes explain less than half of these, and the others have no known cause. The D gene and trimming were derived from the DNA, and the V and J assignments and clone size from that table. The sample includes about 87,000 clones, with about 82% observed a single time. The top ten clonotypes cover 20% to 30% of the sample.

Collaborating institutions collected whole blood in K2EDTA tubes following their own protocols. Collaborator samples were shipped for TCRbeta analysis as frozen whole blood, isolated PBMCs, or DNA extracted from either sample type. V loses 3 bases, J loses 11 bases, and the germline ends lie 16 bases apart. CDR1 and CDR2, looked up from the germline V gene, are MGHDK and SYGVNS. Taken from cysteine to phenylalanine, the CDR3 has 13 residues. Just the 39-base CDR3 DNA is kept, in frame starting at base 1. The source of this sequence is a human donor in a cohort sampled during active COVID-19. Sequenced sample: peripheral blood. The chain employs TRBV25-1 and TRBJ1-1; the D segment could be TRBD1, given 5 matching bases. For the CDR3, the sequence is CASSEAGYDEAFF. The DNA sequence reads TGTGCCAGCAGTGAGGCAGGGTACGACGAGGCTTTCTTT.